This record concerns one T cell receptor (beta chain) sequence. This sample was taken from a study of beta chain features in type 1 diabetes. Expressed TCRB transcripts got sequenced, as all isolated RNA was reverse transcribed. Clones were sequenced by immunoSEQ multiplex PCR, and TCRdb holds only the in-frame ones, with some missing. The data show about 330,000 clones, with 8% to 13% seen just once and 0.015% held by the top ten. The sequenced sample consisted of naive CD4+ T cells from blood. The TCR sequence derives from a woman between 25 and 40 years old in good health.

The CDR3 nucleotides are TGTGCCAGCAGGAGGAAGCGGGAGGGCCGGGATGAGCAGTTCTTC. It is translated as CASRRKREGRDEQFF. The chain uses TRBV2 and TRBJ2-1, with 10 bases lining up with TRBD2. CDR1 is SNHLY, CDR2 FYNNEI, per germline. Trimming at V came to 6 bases and at J to 8 bases, leaving 10 bases not matched to a gene. The CDR3 spans 15 residues.